Presented here are 16 T cell receptor beta chains from one specimen sequenced in a study of blood T cell repertoires in COVID-19. TCRdb's table, derived via immunoSEQ multiplex PCR, lists solely in-frame clones and lacks some. The sample lists about 350,000 clones, approximately 89% occurring once. The material sequenced was peripheral blood. All receptors come from a woman in her sixties or seventies with COVID-19, enrolled during active disease.

This clone was recorded only once. The chain has TRBV7-8 and TRBJ2-7, with 9 bases identical to TRBD1. The junction had 11 bases not matched to a gene; V was cut back by 7 bases and J by 7 bases. Germline V lookup: CDR1 SGHVS, CDR2 FQNEAQ. The CDR3 runs to 14 residues. CDR3: CASTSGTGSWEQYF. DNA of the CDR3: TGTGCCAGCACCTCCGGGACAGGGTCGTGGGAGCAGTACTTC.

The genes are TRBV7-9 and TRBJ2-2, with TRBD1 matching over 10 bases. The J segment lost 1 base and the V segment lost 1 base, leaving 3 bases of the junction unmatched. Germline V CDR1 and CDR2: SEHNR, FQNEAQ (reference sequence). This CDR3 comprises 17 residues. This chain's CDR3 is CASSLDDRGLNTGELFF. Written as DNA, the CDR3 is TGTGCCAGCAGCTTAGATGACAGGGGGCTGAACACCGGGGAGCTGTTTTTT.

V usage is TRBV10-1 and J usage is TRBJ2-3; D is uncertain. CDR3 length: 14 residues. The germline CDR1 and CDR2 sequences are WNHNN and SYGVQD (reference sequence). Trimming removed 4 bases from V and 3 bases from J, with 11 bases in between. The CDR3 DNA reads as TGCGCCAGCAGTGCAAGCGTCGGGACAGATACGCAGTATTTT. Protein sequence: CASSASVGTDTQYF.

Here the CDR3 reads CASKEPGQMPNTEAFF. CDR3 in DNA: TGTGCCAGTAAGGAACCGGGACAGATGCCGAACACTGAAGCTTTCTTT. The chain uses TRBV19 and TRBJ1-1; 7 nucleotides agree with TRBD1. The CDR3 has 16 residues. CDR1 LNHDA and CDR2 SQIVND come from the germline V gene (reference sequence). Trimming cost V 7 bases and J 1 base; bases outside gene matches: 12.

The CDR3 reads CASSQEGAASNQPQHF. DNA for the CDR3: TGTGCCAGCAGCCAAGAGGGGGCAGCTAGCAATCAGCCCCAGCATTTT. V gene TRBV4-2 combines with J gene TRBJ1-5, with D possibly TRBD1 on 6 matching bases. Trimming took off 0 bases at V and 0 bases at J, with 9 bases between the two ends. The CDR3 consists of 16 residues. In germline, CDR1 is LGHNA, CDR2 YNFKEQ.

The rearrangement links TRBV14 to TRBJ2-1; D may be TRBD1 (5 bases). The CDR3 contains 13 residues. From germline, CDR1 is SGHDN and CDR2 FVKESK. V lost 5 bases and J 8 bases, leaving 13 bases between the germline ends. The CDR3 DNA reads as TGTGCCAGCAGCTTGCAGGGATGGGATGAGCAGTTCTTC. It specifies CASSLQGWDEQFF. The full variable domain, with the rest looked up from reference TRBV14 and TRBJ2-1, is EAGVTQFPSHSVIEKGQTVTLRCDPISGHDNLYWYRRVMGKEIKFLLHFVKESKQDESGMPNNRFLAERTGGTYSTLKVQPAELEDSGVYFCASSLQGWDEQFFGPGTRLTVL.

J is TRBJ1-1 and V is TRBV25-1; D is unclear. V lost 8 bases and J 10 bases, leaving 20 bases between the germline ends. The CDR3 has 13 amino acids. Germline V gene lookup returns CDR1 MGHDK and CDR2 SYGVNS. The CDR3 nucleotides read TGTGCCAGCCTGTCCCCTTGGGCCAGGCGAGCTTTCTTT. Translation: CASLSPWARRAFF.

The CDR3 is CASSMGRITDTQYF. The CDR3 region has the DNA TGTGCCAGTAGTATGGGCAGAATAACCGATACGCAGTATTTT. V and J are TRBV19 and TRBJ2-3; D not resolved. The CDR3 sequence is 14 residues long. Per the germline V gene, CDR1 is LNHDA and CDR2 is SQIVND (reference sequence). V lost 3 bases to trimming and J lost 6 bases, with 13 bases between them.

This rearrangement joins TRBV24-1 to TRBJ2-5, with 7 bases that match TRBD2. The trim removed 3 bases at V and 5 bases at J, leaving 8 bases unmatched. Germline V gives CDR1 KGHDR, CDR2 SFDVKD. CDR3 length equals 15 residues. The CDR3 nucleotides are TGTGCCACCAGTGATCCTCAGGGTAGCGGGGAGACCCAGTACTTC. Encoded protein: CATSDPQGSGETQYF.

The chain carries TRBV6-5 and TRBJ2-7; 11 positions agree with TRBD2. CDR1 is MNHEY, CDR2 SVGAGI, per germline. There are 15 residues in the CDR3. The V and J ends lost 5 bases and 3 bases, in that order; junction bases with no gene match: 6. CDR3 loop: CASSTTSGGLYEQYF. The CDR3 DNA reads TGTGCCAGCAGTACCACTAGCGGGGGCCTCTACGAGCAGTACTTC.

This chain connects TRBV5-1 to TRBJ2-2, with 10 bases that match TRBD2. CDR1 is SGHRS and CDR2 is YFSETQ in the germline V gene. V lost 4 bases and J lost 2; bases outside the gene matches: 5. The length of the CDR3 is 16 residues. CDR3 nucleotides: TGCGCCAGCAGCCTACTAGCGGGGAGAAACACCGGGGAGCTGTTTTTT. Translated: CASSLLAGRNTGELFF.

The rearrangement joins TRBV30 to TRBJ1-4; D is perhaps TRBD1 (6 bases). The CDR3 contains 15 residues. The V gene's germline CDR1 is GTSNPN and CDR2 SVGIG (reference sequence). Trimming pared 1 base from V and 8 bases from J, leaving 17 bases between. The chain's CDR3 is CAWSDPRGNTEKLFF. CDR3 nucleotides: TGTGCCTGGAGTGACCCGAGGGGGAATACCGAAAAACTGTTTTTT.

A note on this clone: A read error may produce the germline difference seen at one junction end. The chain recombines TRBV2 with TRBJ2-5; no reliable D call. Per the germline V gene, CDR1 is SNHLY and CDR2 is FYNNEI. The CDR3 runs to 13 residues. The CDR3 DNA is TGTGTCAGCATTAGGCCGGGTGAAGAGACCCAGTACTTC. As protein: CVSIRPGEETQYF. Filled out from reference TRBV2 and TRBJ2-5, the complete variable domain reads EPEVTQTPSHQVTQMGQEVILRCVPISNHLYFYWYRQILGQKVEFLVSFYNNEISEKSEIFDDQFSVERPDGSNFTLKIRSTKLEDSAMYFCVSIRPGEETQYFGPGTRLLVL.

Of note for this clone: The sample holds other DNA sequences that translate to the same CDR3. The chain carries TRBV10-3 and TRBJ1-1; maybe TRBD1 (5 bases). This CDR3 is 11 amino acids long. Between the trimmed V and J ends, which lost 5 bases and 5 bases, there was a span of 6 bases. Per germline, CDR1 ENHRY and CDR2 SYGVKD. The CDR3, as DNA: TGTGCCATCAGTCCAGGGACTGAAGCTTTCTTT. Its protein is CAISPGTEAFF.

Only one count was recorded for this clone. The chain has TRBV24-1 and TRBJ2-3; possibly TRBD2 for D (5 bases). Trimming left V 9 bases short and J 5 bases short, with 8 bases between. Germline V gene data show CDR1 as KGHDR and CDR2 as SFDVKD. The CDR3 runs 11 residues. The CDR3 bases are TGTGCCACCGAGGGTCTAGATACGCAGTATTTT. Residues: CATEGLDTQYF.

The CDR3 protein is CASSRQGVSNQPQHF. The CDR3 DNA reads as TGTGCCAGCAGTAGACAGGGGGTTAGCAATCAGCCCCAGCATTTT. This chain joins TRBV27 and TRBJ1-5; 9 bases are shared with TRBD1. Germline V CDR1 and CDR2: MNHEY, SMNVEV (reference sequence). V was pared by 5 bases and J by 0 bases, with 2 bases of the junction left unmatched. The CDR3 extends over 15 amino acids.